One and the same sample provided the 21 T cell receptor beta chains below, sequenced in a study of T cells in Graves' hyperthyroidism and ophthalmopathy. RNA transcripts were the template for amplifying TCR beta CDR3 regions. HTBI primers were used for first-round RT-PCR of the TCR CDR3. TCRdb processed the multiplex PCR reads anew with MiXCR; each CDR3 protein has one entry. The sample has around 620,000 distinct CDR3 sequences, 46% seen once. The sequencing sample was made of peripheral blood or thyroid tissue (not recorded which). The receptors derive from an adult woman with Graves' disease, either hyperthyroidism or ophthalmopathy (not recorded which).

V and J are TRBV9 and TRBJ1-2; D is unclear. V was cut by 3 bases and J by 7 bases, with 13 bases left in between. The CDR3 consists of 13 residues. Germline lookup yields CDR1 SGDLS and CDR2 YYNGEE. The CDR3 sequence is CASSARIVGGYTF. The CDR3 bases are TGTGCCAGCAGCGCTCGAATAGTTGGTGGCTACACCTTC.

The chain has TRBV29-1 and TRBJ2-7; the match to TRBD2 covers 13 bases. Germline CDR1 and CDR2: SQVTM and ANQGSEA. V shed 7 bases, J shed 2 bases, and the junction held 8 bases outside the gene matches. The CDR3 covers 15 residues. CDR3 nucleotides: TGCAGCGACGAGGGACTAGCGGGATGGGCCTACGAGCAGTACTTC. Its protein product is CSDEGLAGWAYEQYF.

In this sample, this clonotype turned up many times. The V gene is TRBV5-1, the J gene TRBJ1-2, with 9 bases lining up with TRBD1. Losses at the gene ends were 0 bases for V and 7 bases for J; bases not matched to a gene: 4. CDR1 is SGHRS and CDR2 is YFSETQ in the germline V gene. The CDR3 is made up of 14 amino acids. In nucleotides, the CDR3 is TGCGCCAGCAGCTTGGAAGGACAGGGGAGTGGCTACACCTTC. This codes for CASSLEGQGSGYTF.

The chain uses TRBV20-1 and TRBJ2-3; TRBD1 is a possible D gene (5 bases). This CDR3 comprises 12 residues. Germline V lookup: CDR1 DFQATT, CDR2 SNEGSKA (reference sequence). V gave up 6 bases and J gave up 6 bases, with 13 bases separating them. The CDR3 reads CSARTRQDTQYF. The DNA of the CDR3 is TGCAGTGCACGGACCAGACAGGATACGCAGTATTTT.

V usage is TRBV7-9 and J usage is TRBJ2-5; 7 nucleotides agree with TRBD1. Germline values: CDR1 SEHNR, CDR2 FQNEAQ (reference sequence). The ends lost 2 bases at V and 5 bases at J; junction bases unmatched: 8. This CDR3 has 15 residues. The CDR3 is CASSLIPGQWETQYF. CDR3 sequence (DNA): TGTGCCAGCAGCTTAATCCCGGGACAGTGGGAGACCCAGTACTTC.

V and J are TRBV10-3 and TRBJ1-1, with D possibly TRBD1 on 6 matching bases. Germline loops: CDR1 ENHRY, CDR2 SYGVKD. This CDR3 has 15 residues. Deletions cut 4 bases from V and 0 bases from J, with 12 bases between. The CDR3 nucleotides are TGTGCCATCAGTGGGGAACAGGGCCTGAACACTGAAGCTTTCTTT. It translates to CAISGEQGLNTEAFF.

This clonotype has just a few counts. V gene TRBV20-1 combines with J gene TRBJ2-7; TRBD2 aligns across 12 bases. V lost 5 bases to trimming and J lost 2 bases; unmatched junction nucleotides: 13. This CDR3 is 17 amino acids long. CDR1 and CDR2 from the germline V gene are DFQATT and SNEGSKA (reference sequence). The CDR3 DNA reads TGCAGTGCTCCAGGACAGGGAGGACTAGCGGGGCCCTACGAGCAGTACTTC. Its translation: CSAPGQGGLAGPYEQYF.

This clonotype was seen repeatedly, ten times or more. V is TRBV10-3 and J is TRBJ2-5, with D uncertain. Germline V gene sequence: CDR1 ENHRY, CDR2 SYGVKD. This CDR3 spans 13 amino acids. The V gene lost 8 bases and the J gene lost 1 base, with 11 bases spanning the gap. The CDR3, as DNA: TGTGCCATCCAGGAGAGGAGCCAAGAGACCCAGTACTTC. This encodes CAIQERSQETQYF.

This clonotype was recorded many times. The chain uses TRBV15 and TRBJ2-7; D is unresolved. V was trimmed by 0 bases and J by 5 bases, leaving 5 bases between them. Germline V CDR1 and CDR2: LNHNV, YYDKDF (reference sequence). This CDR3 has 12 residues. CDR3 in amino acids: CATSRDGHEQYF. As DNA, the CDR3 is TGTGCCACCAGCAGAGATGGCCACGAGCAGTACTTC.

The rearrangement links TRBV19 to TRBJ2-6; the D is unclear. The V gene lost 3 bases and the J gene lost 0 bases, with 12 bases spanning the gap. Germline V lookup: CDR1 LNHDA, CDR2 SQIVND (reference sequence). CDR3 size: 17 residues. CDR3 amino acids: CASSIALILSGANVLTF. The DNA of the CDR3 is TGTGCCAGTAGTATCGCCTTAATCCTCTCTGGGGCCAACGTCCTGACTTTC.

This clonotype was observed at least ten times. The V and J genes are TRBV9 and TRBJ1-1; no clear D. There are 13 residues in the CDR3. Germline CDR1 is SGDLS and CDR2 is YYNGEE. The V end was cut by 3 bases, the J end by 4 bases, with 10 bases between. CDR3 sequence: CASSAQIGTEAFF. CDR3 in DNA: TGTGCCAGCAGCGCCCAGATAGGCACTGAAGCTTTCTTT.

V gene TRBV7-8 combines with J gene TRBJ1-5; D uncertain. Germline values: CDR1 SGHVS, CDR2 FQNEAQ. Trimming took 5 bases from V and 0 from J, leaving 14 bases between them. The CDR3 is made up of 16 amino acids. The CDR3 DNA sequence: TGTGCCAGCAGCCTCCGGTCAAGGAATAGCAATCAGCCCCAGCATTTT. Its translation: CASSLRSRNSNQPQHF.

This clonotype was picked up many times. This chain joins TRBV5-1 and TRBJ2-7; 9 bases map to TRBD2. The CDR3 extends over 16 amino acids. The V and J ends lost 5 bases and 0 bases, in that order; junction bases with no gene match: 9. Germline values: CDR1 SGHRS, CDR2 YFSETQ. The CDR3 DNA follows: TGCGCCAGCAGAGTTGCGGGAGGGAGGTCCTCCTACGAGCAGTACTTC. Translation gives CASRVAGGRSSYEQYF.

The rearrangement uses TRBV19 and TRBJ2-7; TRBD1 matches 9 bases. Germline assignment: CDR1 LNHDA and CDR2 SQIVND (reference sequence). The ends lost 5 bases at V and 9 bases at J; junction bases unmatched: 11. This CDR3 has 14 residues. CDR3 DNA sequence: TGTGCCAGTAGTGTCTACAGGGACAGGGTGGTGCAGTACTTC. Translating it yields CASSVYRDRVVQYF.

Points on this clonotype: As the CDR3 is not closed by the conserved phenylalanine or tryptophan, this likely results from a read error. The limits of the CDR3 on the DNA are not certain, so only TCRdb's listed CDR3 is given. The CDR3 spells CASSEARGAG. J is TRBJ2-5 and V is TRBV2; TRBD2, as called in the table, went unchecked against the DNA. The CDR3 numbers 10 amino acids, ends counted. Germline lookup yields CDR1 SNHLY and CDR2 FYNNEI.

This clonotype was seen at least ten times. The gene calls are TRBV11-2 and TRBJ1-1; TRBD1 is a possible D gene (5 bases). The germline gives CDR1 SGHAT, CDR2 FQNNGV. The V and J ends lost 1 base and 8 bases respectively, with 11 bases between them. The CDR3 has 13 residues. In DNA, the CDR3 is TGTGCCAGCAGCTTAGCGGGGCAGAGGGAAGCTTTCTTT. This codes for CASSLAGQREAFF. Filled out from reference TRBV11-2 and TRBJ1-1, the complete variable domain reads EAGVAQSPRYKIIEKRQSVAFWCNPISGHATLYWYQQILGQGPKLLIQFQNNGVVDDSQLPKDRFSAERLKGVDSTLKIQPAKLEDSAVYLCASSLAGQREAFFGQGTRLTVV.

The chain combines TRBV7-9 with TRBJ1-5; TRBD1 is a possible D gene (5 bases). The ends were cut back, 6 bases at V and 8 bases at J, with 23 bases in the middle. Germline loops: CDR1 SEHNR, CDR2 FQNEAQ (reference sequence). This CDR3 has 16 residues. The chain's CDR3 is CASSPDSREILKPQHF. CDR3 in DNA: TGTGCCAGCAGTCCTGACAGTCGAGAGATTTTGAAGCCCCAGCATTTT.

This clonotype was counted ten times or more. The V gene is TRBV7-4, the J gene TRBJ2-7, with 7 bases matching TRBD1. This CDR3 is 16 amino acids long. The ends lost 2 bases at V and 3 bases at J; junction bases unmatched: 10. Germline CDR1 SGHVT, CDR2 SQSDAQ. The CDR3 spells CASSLRCQGVRYEQYF. The CDR3 nucleotides are TGTGCCAGCAGCTTACGATGTCAGGGGGTTCGCTACGAGCAGTACTTC.

The chain is built from TRBV7-6 and TRBJ2-5, with 7 bases matching TRBD1. This CDR3 spans 14 amino acids. Germline V gene lookup returns CDR1 SGHVS and CDR2 FNYEAQ. V shed 0 bases and J 7 bases; nucleotides not matched to a gene: 5. The CDR3 loop reads CASSLAGQVGTQYF. The CDR3 DNA reads as TGTGCCAGCAGCTTAGCCGGACAGGTCGGGACCCAGTACTTC. The full variable domain, in which reference TRBV7-6 and TRBJ2-5 provide the parts outside the CDR3, is GAGVSQSPRYKVTKRGQDVALRCDPISGHVSLYWYRQALGQGPEFLTYFNYEAQQDKSGLPNDRFSAERPEGSISTLTIQRTEQRDSAMYRCASSLAGQVGTQYFGPGTRLLVL.

There are a few counts of this clonotype. The genes are TRBV6-6 and TRBJ1-5; 8 bases agree with TRBD1. There are 15 residues in the CDR3. Germline V gene data show CDR1 as MNHNY and CDR2 as SVGAGI (reference sequence). V shed 4 bases and J 6 bases; nucleotides not matched to a gene: 8. The chain's CDR3 is CASSLTGGRVQPQHF. Here the CDR3 DNA reads TGTGCCAGCAGTTTAACAGGGGGTAGAGTTCAGCCCCAGCATTTT.

This clonotype showed up just a few times. J is TRBJ2-2 and V is TRBV20-1, with D possibly TRBD1 on 5 matching bases. This CDR3 spans 16 amino acids. The germline V gene encodes CDR1 DFQATT and CDR2 SNEGSKA (reference sequence). The V end was cut by 0 bases, the J end by 8 bases, with 19 bases between. For the CDR3, the DNA is TGCAGTGCTAGAGAGGTTCGGCAGGGCAACTATGGGGAGCTGTTTTTT. It is translated as CSAREVRQGNYGELFF.